Below, 4 T cell receptor beta chains from the same sample are listed, as sequenced in a study of blood T cells in healthy people across ages. It was with a sample-barcoded 5' primer and a J-beta primer mix that a second PCR of roughly 7 to 12 cycles was run. TCRdb reanalysed the 5' RACE reads using MiXCR and keeps one entry per CDR3 protein. Altogether about 1.8 million distinct CDR3 sequences are present, around half being singletons, with the ten largest covering approximately 2%. Sequencing was carried out using blood. The origin of the receptors is a middle-aged woman in good health.

The V gene is TRBV27, the J gene TRBJ2-4; D remains ambiguous. CDR3 length: 16 residues. Trimming took 4 bases from V and 0 from J, leaving 13 bases between them. The germline gives CDR1 MNHEY, CDR2 SMNVEV (reference sequence). Here the CDR3 DNA reads TGTGCCAGCAGTTCCCCCACGTCCATAGCCAAAAACATTCAGTACTTC. Residues: CASSSPTSIAKNIQYF.

The chain has TRBV20-1 and TRBJ2-1; D remains ambiguous. This CDR3 comprises 13 residues. Trimming took off 6 bases at V and 6 bases at J, with 15 bases between the two ends. Germline loops: CDR1 DFQATT, CDR2 SNEGSKA (reference sequence). DNA for the CDR3: TGCAGTGCGCGGACGGGTTCTGGCAATGAGCAGTTCTTC. This codes for CSARTGSGNEQFF.

The chain has TRBV4-3 and TRBJ2-5; D is possibly TRBD1 or TRBD2 (5 bases each). The DNA end lines up better with TRBJ2-7; the J call may be wrong. Germline CDR1 reads LGHNA; CDR2 reads YSLEER. The CDR3 spans 16 residues. CDR3: CASSQGLPGRTYEQYF. The CDR3 DNA reads as TGCGCCAGCAGCCAAGGATTGCCGGGACGTACATACGAGCAGTACTTC.

The chain couples TRBV5-1 to TRBJ1-1; possible D gene TRBD1, 5 bases. This CDR3 is 13 amino acids long. CDR1 is SGHRS and CDR2 is YFSETQ in the germline V gene. V was cut by 2 bases and J by 5 bases, with 10 bases left in between. DNA for the CDR3: TGCGCCAGCAGCTTTCAGGGAAGAACTGAAGCTTTCTTT. Translating it yields CASSFQGRTEAFF.